Listed here are 3 T cell receptor beta chains from one sample, sequenced in a study of blood T cell repertoires in COVID-19. Sequencing was performed with immunoSEQ multiplex PCR; in TCRdb, only in-frame clones are kept and a portion is missing. The sample contains approximately 150,000 clones, approximately 81% of which appear only once. What was sequenced was peripheral blood. The receptors come from a man aged 35 to 55 with acute or convalescent COVID-19.

The chain carries TRBV7-3 and TRBJ1-1; 7 nucleotides match TRBD1. V lost 5 bases, J lost 4 bases, and 4 bases stayed unmatched. The CDR3 spans 13 residues. CDR1 is SGHTA, CDR2 FQGTGA, per germline. CDR3 sequence: CASSLRQGTEAFF. CDR3 sequence (DNA): TGTGCCAGCAGCCTCAGACAGGGCACTGAAGCTTTCTTT.

This chain links TRBV4-2 with TRBJ1-3; tentative D call: TRBD1 (6 bases). Germline CDR1 reads LGHNA; CDR2 reads YNFKEQ. The CDR3 consists of 17 residues. The germline V and J ends were trimmed by 0 bases and 0 bases, with 12 bases remaining between them. CDR3 sequence: CASSQEGGPRSGNTIYF. The CDR3 region has the DNA TGTGCCAGCAGCCAAGAGGGGGGGCCGCGCTCTGGAAACACCATATATTTT.

The chain couples TRBV7-9 to TRBJ1-1, with 9 bases that match TRBD1. The CDR3 is made up of 14 amino acids. CDR1 SEHNR and CDR2 FQNEAQ come from the germline V gene (reference sequence). V lost 4 bases to trimming and J lost 4 bases; unmatched junction nucleotides: 4. DNA of the CDR3: TGTGCCAGCAGCTGGGGACAGGGTTCCACTGAAGCTTTCTTT. Residues: CASSWGQGSTEAFF.